This T cell receptor (beta chain) was observed in a study of identical twins. Study-level results: Excess twin sharing in beta out-of-frame sequences was weaker.

This clonotype appeared many times. Its cognate antigen is unknown. Unmatched junction bases numbered 11, after V lost 8 bases and J lost 4 bases. The CDR3 runs 15 residues. Germline assignment: CDR1 LGHDT and CDR2 YNNKEL (reference sequence). Each CDR3 protein is one row after TCRdb ran MiXCR on the 5' RACE reads. The sample records some 500,000 distinct CDR3 sequences, around an eighth being singletons. The same data also went into a second study, on yellow fever vaccine responses in identical twins.

V and J are TRBV3-1 and TRBJ2-3; 8 nucleotides line up with TRBD1. This clonotype originated in a woman between 18 and 29 years old in good health. What was sequenced was CD4+ T cells sorted from blood. CDR3 loop: CASPETGDGADTQYF. CDR3 sequence (DNA): TGTGCCAGCCCCGAGACAGGGGATGGTGCAGATACGCAGTATTTT.